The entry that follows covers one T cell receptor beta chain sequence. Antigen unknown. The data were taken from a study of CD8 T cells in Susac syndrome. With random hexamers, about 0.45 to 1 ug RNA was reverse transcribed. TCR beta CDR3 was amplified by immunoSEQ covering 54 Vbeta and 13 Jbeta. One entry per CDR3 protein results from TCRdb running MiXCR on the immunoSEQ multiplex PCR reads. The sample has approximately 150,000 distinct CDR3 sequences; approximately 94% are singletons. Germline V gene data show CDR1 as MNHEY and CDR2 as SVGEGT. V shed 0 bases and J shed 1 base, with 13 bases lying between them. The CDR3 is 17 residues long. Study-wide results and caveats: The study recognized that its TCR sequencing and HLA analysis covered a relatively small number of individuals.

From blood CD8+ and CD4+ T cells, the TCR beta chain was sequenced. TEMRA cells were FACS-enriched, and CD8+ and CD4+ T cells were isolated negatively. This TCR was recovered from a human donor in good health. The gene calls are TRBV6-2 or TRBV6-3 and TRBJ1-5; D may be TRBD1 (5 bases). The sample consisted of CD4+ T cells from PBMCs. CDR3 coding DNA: TGTGCCAGCAGTTACTCGATTGGGGGAAGGAGCAATCAGCCCCAGCATTTT. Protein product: CASSYSIGGRSNQPQHF.